This TCR beta chain was sequenced during a study of cytomegalovirus exposure and HLA in healthy donors. To note about this clone: Its antigen is unidentified.

Study-wide points: For most TCR beta V segments, an earlier analysis put the productive rate at about 90% or about 30% of the time.

PCR was performed using 60 Vbeta and 13 Jbeta primers. In the authors' workflow: Unique TCR beta chains numbered approximately 80 million in a later analysis, with approximately 10 million shared. Repertoires were generated with immunoSEQ multiplex PCR, while TCRdb's copy carries only in-frame clones and drops some. V, J and clone size were drawn from that table, and D and trimming were deduced from the DNA. The sample holds 50,000 to 70,000 clones, just under 75% seen once. The V segment lost 7 bases and the J segment 3 bases; nucleotides outside the gene matches: 7. Looked up from germline, CDR1 is MRHNA and CDR2 is SNTAGT. There are 15 residues in the CDR3.

The sequenced sample consisted of PBMCs. The sequence derives from a man aged 30 to 39 in good health and CMV-seropositive. J is TRBJ2-1 and V is TRBV6-4; 9 nucleotides agree with TRBD2. DNA of the CDR3: TGTGCCAGCAATTGGCGGGGGGGCCTCTACAATGAGCAGTTCTTC. Its translation: CASNWRGGLYNEQFF.